The present T cell receptor beta chain was sequenced within a study of shared clonotypes between healthy human individuals. Across the whole study: Three plates were used per donor for CD4 naive, three for CD4 memory, two for CD8 naive and one for CD8 memory. Study-level points and caveats: Naive subsets generally exceeded memory subsets in estimated richness. Relative to their counterparts shared across all four donors, non-shared clonotypes exhibited diminished generation probabilities.

The germline V gene encodes CDR1 MNHEY and CDR2 SMNVEV (reference sequence). The CDR3 is made up of 14 amino acids. The V segment lost 5 bases and the J segment 6 bases; nucleotides outside the gene matches: 6. Notes on this clone: Its matching antigen is unknown.

Produced via immunoSEQ multiplex PCR; TCRdb's table is partial and in-frame only. Of around 2,000,000 clones in the sample, less than 95% are singletons; the top ten hold around 1.1%. Naive CD8 cells, CD45RO-negative and positively selected for CCR7, excluded terminally differentiated effector memory CD45RA+ cells. The specimen sequenced was naive CD8+ T cells sorted from blood. V usage is TRBV27 and J usage is TRBJ2-2; TRBD1 aligns across 7 bases. The sequence derives from a man aged 18 to 29 in good health. The chain's CDR3 is CASSITQGPGELFF. As DNA, the CDR3 is TGTGCCAGCAGTATCACACAGGGGCCCGGGGAGCTGTTTTTT.